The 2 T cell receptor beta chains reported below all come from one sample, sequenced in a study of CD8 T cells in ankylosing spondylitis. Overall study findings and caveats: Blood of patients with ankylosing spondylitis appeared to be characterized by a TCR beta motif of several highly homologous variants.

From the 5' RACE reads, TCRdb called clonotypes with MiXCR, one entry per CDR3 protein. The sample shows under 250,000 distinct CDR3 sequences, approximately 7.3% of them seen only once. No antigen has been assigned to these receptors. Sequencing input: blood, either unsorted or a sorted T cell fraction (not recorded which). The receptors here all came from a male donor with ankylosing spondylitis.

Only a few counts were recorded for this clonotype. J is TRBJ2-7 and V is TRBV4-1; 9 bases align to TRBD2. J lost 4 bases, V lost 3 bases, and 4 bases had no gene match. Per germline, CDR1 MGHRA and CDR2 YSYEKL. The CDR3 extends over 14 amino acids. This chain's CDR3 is CASSHRLADYEQYF. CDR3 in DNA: TGCGCCAGCAGCCACAGACTAGCGGATTACGAGCAGTACTTC.

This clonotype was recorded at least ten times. The CDR3 DNA is TGCGCCAGCTCCCGGCCGGGACGGAGGAATGAAAAACTGTTTTTT. Translation gives CASSRPGRRNEKLFF. This chain joins TRBV4-1 and TRBJ1-4, with D perhaps TRBD1 (5 bases). CDR3 length: 15 amino acids. Germline CDR1 MGHRA, CDR2 YSYEKL. The V end was cut by 8 bases, the J end by 5 bases, with 18 bases between.